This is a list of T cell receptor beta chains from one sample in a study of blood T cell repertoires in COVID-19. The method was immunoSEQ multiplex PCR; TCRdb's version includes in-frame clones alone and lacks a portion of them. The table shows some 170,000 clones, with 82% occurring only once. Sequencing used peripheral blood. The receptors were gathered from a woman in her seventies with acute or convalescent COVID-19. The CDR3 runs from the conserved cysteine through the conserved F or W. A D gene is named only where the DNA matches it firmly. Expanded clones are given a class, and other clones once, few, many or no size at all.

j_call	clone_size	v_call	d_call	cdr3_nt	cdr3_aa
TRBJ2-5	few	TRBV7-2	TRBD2	TGTGCCAGCAGCTTAATGAGACTAGCGGGGGCAGAGACCCAGTACTTC	CASSLMRLAGAETQYF
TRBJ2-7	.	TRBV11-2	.	TGTGCCAGCAGCTTTGGATCGGGCGAGCAGTACTTC	CASSFGSGEQYF
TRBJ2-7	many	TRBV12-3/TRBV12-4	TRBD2	TGTGCCAGCCTACTAGCGGGAGTTACAGAGCAGTACTTC	CASLLAGVTEQYF
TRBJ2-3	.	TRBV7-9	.	TGTGCCAGCAGCTTAGATGTGGCTGTGGCGCAGTATTTT	CASSLDVAVAQYF
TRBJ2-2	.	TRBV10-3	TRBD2	TGTGCCATCAGTATGGCGGGAGGGGTGGCCGGGGAGCTGTTTTTT	CAISMAGGVAGELFF
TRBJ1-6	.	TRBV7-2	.	TGTGCCAGCAGCTTAGCGGGGCCTTCACCCCTCCACTTT	CASSLAGPSPLHF
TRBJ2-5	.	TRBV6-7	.	TGTGCCAGCAGTGGCGTCGGCTGCTCGGGGGTCTGGGGAGAGACCCAGTACTTC	CASSGVGCSGVWGETQYF
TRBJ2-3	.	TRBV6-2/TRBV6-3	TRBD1	TGTGCCAGCAGTCTACAGGGGGTGGTAGATACGCAGTATTTT	CASSLQGVVDTQYF
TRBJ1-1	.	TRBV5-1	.	TGCGCCAGCAGCTTGGAGCTGGGGGCAAGAACTGAAGCTTTCTTT	CASSLELGARTEAFF
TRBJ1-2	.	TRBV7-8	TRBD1	TGTGCCAGCAGCCTGGGGACAGATGCACCCTATGGCTACACCTTC	CASSLGTDAPYGYTF
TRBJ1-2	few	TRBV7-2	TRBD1	TGTGCCAGCAGCCCGCGGACAGGGGGCAGGAGTGGCTACACCTTC	CASSPRTGGRSGYTF
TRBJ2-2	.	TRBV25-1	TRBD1	TGTGCCAGCAGTGGAACCCGACAGGGGAACACCGGGGAGCTGTTTTTT	CASSGTRQGNTGELFF
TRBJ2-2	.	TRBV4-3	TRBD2	TGCGCCAGCACGACTAGCGGGGGGGCCGGACCCGGGGAGCTGTTTTTT	CASTTSGGAGPGELFF
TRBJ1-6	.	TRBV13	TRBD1	TGTGCCAGCAGCTCGCGGGACAGCTCCTATAATTCACCCCTCCACTTT	CASSSRDSSYNSPLHF
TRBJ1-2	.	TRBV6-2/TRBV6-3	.	TGTGCCAGCAGTTATTCTGGACAGTTTATAGGCTACACCTTC	CASSYSGQFIGYTF
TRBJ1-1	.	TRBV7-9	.	TGTGCCAGCAGCCAATCTGGGAGGAACACTGAAGCTTTCTTT	CASSQSGRNTEAFF
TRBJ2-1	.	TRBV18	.	TGTGCCAGCTCACCGCCCGAGAGGTCGGGTGAGCAGTTCTTC	CASSPPERSGEQFF
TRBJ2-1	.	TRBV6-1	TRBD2	TGTGCCAGCAGTGAGGTTAGCGGGAGAAGGGTTGAGCAGTTCTTC	CASSEVSGRRVEQFF
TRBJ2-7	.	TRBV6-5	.	TGTGCCAGCAGTCGGACAGAGAGCTCCTACGAGCAGTACTTC	CASSRTESSYEQYF
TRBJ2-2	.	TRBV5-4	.	TGTGCCAGCAGCCCCGACACAAACTCAGACGGGGAGCTGTTTTTT	CASSPDTNSDGELFF
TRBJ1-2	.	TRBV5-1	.	TGCGCCCGCAGCTTGGGGGCGGGGGCTTCCGGGGCCGGCTACACCTTC	CARSLGAGASGAGYTF
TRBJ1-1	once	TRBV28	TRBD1	TGTGCCAGCAGTCCATACGGACAGGGGAAGTGGACTGAAGCTTTCTTT	CASSPYGQGKWTEAFF
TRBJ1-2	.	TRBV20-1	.	TGCAGTGCTAGCGTCGGGTACGGCTACACCTTC	CSASVGYGYTF
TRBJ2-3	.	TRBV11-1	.	TGTGCCAGCAGCTCCGGGACTGACACAGATACGCAGTATTTT	CASSSGTDTDTQYF
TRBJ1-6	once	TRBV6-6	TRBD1	TGTGCCAGCAGTCCCTCCCGGGACAGGGTCGGCTATAATTCACCCCTCCACTTT	CASSPSRDRVGYNSPLHF
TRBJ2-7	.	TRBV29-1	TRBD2	TGCAGCGTTGGGGGGACTAGCGGGACTGCACGGGGAGAGCAGTACTTC	CSVGGTSGTARGEQYF
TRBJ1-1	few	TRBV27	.	TGTGCCAGCAGTTTGAAGCCGCACACTGAAGCTTTCTTT	CASSLKPHTEAFF
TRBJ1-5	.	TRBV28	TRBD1	TGTGCCAGCCTACCCAGGGGGTATCAGCCCCAGCATTTT	CASLPRGYQPQHF
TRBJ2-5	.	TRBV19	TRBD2	TGTGCCAGTAGTATGCCTCCTGGAGCCGCGGGAGATGAGACCCAGTACTTC	CASSMPPGAAGDETQYF
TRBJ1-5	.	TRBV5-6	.	TGTGCCAGCAGCTTGGCCCCGGCGGAAGGTCAGCCCCAGCATTTT	CASSLAPAEGQPQHF
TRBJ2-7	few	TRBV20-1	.	TGCAGTGCTTTTATTACCTACGAGCAGTACTTC	CSAFITYEQYF
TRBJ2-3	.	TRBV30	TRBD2	TGTGCCTGGAGTATTGGGACTAGCGGGAGGAGGGCGACAGATACGCAGTATTTT	CAWSIGTSGRRATDTQYF
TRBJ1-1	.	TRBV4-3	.	TGCGCCAGCAGCCAAGATCGGACAGAGGAAGCTTTCTTT	CASSQDRTEEAFF
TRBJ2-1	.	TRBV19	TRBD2	TGTGCCAGTAGTAACGACGGGGGGGCCGCTGAGCAGTTCTTC	CASSNDGGAAEQFF
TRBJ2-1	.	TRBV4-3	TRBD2	TGCGCCAGCAGCCAAGATCTAAGCGGGGGTTACAATGAGCAGTTCTTC	CASSQDLSGGYNEQFF
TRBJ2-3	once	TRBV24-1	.	TGTGCCACCCGGGGGGCGCTGAGCACAGATACGCAGTATTTT	CATRGALSTDTQYF
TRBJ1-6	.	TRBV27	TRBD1	TGTGCCAGCACCGAATGGGCGTCTACGGGACAGGGCTATAATTCACCCCTCCACTTT	CASTEWASTGQGYNSPLHF
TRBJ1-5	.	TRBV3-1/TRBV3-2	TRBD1	TGTGCCAGCAGCCAGACAGGGGGCGTTGGGTGCCTTGGCAATCAGCCCCAGCATTTT	CASSQTGGVGCLGNQPQHF
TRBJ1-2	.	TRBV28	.	TGTGCCAGCCAAACAGGGCTTTATGGCTACACCTTC	CASQTGLYGYTF
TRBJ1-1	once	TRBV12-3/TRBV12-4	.	TGTGCCAGCAGTTTAACGGAGGACACTGAAGCTTTCTTT	CASSLTEDTEAFF